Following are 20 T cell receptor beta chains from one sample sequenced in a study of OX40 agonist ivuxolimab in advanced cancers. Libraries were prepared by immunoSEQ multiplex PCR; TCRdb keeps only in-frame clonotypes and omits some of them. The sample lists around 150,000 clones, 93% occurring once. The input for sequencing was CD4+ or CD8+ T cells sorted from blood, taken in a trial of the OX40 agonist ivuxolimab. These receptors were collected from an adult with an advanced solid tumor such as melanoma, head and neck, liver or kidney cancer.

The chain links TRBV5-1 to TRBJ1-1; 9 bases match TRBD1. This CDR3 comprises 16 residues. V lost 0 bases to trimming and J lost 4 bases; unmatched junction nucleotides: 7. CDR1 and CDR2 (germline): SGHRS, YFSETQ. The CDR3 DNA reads TGCGCCAGCAGCTTGGCCGGGGGACAGGGAGCCACTGAAGCTTTCTTT. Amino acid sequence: CASSLAGGQGATEAFF.

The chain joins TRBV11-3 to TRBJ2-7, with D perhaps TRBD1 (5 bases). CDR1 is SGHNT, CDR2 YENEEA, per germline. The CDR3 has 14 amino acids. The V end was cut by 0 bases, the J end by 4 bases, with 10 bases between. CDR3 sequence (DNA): TGTGCCAGCAGCTTAGATTCGACAGTATACGAGCAGTACTTC. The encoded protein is CASSLDSTVYEQYF.

Here the CDR3 reads CASTRGFDHNTIYF. CDR3 nucleotides: TGTGCCAGCACCAGGGGGTTCGATCATAACACCATATATTTT. The chain has TRBV5-6 and TRBJ1-3; 7 nucleotides line up with TRBD1. Germline loops: CDR1 SGHDT, CDR2 YYEEEE. The CDR3 has 14 residues. The V segment lost 6 bases and the J segment 7 bases; nucleotides outside the gene matches: 10. Combining the CDR3 with reference TRBV5-6 and TRBJ1-3 gives the whole variable domain DAGVTQSPTHLIKTRGQQVTLRCSPKSGHDTVSWYQQALGQGPQFIFQYYEEEERQRGNFPDRFSGHQFPNYSSELNVNALLLGDSALYLCASTRGFDHNTIYFGEGSWLTVV.

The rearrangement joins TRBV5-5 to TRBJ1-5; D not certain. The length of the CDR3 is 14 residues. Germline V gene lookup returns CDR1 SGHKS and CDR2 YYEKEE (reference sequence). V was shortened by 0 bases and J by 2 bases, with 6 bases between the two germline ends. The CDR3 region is CASSLVGGNQPQHF. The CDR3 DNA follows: TGTGCCAGCAGCTTGGTTGGGGGCAATCAGCCCCAGCATTTT.

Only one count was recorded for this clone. The CDR3 coding sequence is TGTGCCGTTTCGACTAGCCTTAATGAGCAGTTCTTC. Residues: CAVSTSLNEQFF. This chain links TRBV10-3 with TRBJ2-1; 7 nucleotides align to TRBD2. CDR3 length: 12 amino acids. Germline V gene lookup returns CDR1 ENHRY and CDR2 SYGVKD. V shed 11 bases, J shed 7 bases, and the junction held 8 bases outside the gene matches.

CDR3 region: CASSPPPVLDSYEQYF. As DNA, the CDR3 is TGTGCCAGCAGCCCGCCCCCCGTATTGGACTCCTACGAGCAGTACTTC. This sequence joins TRBV7-8 and TRBJ2-7; no firm D call. This CDR3 contains 16 residues. Germline V lookup: CDR1 SGHVS, CDR2 FQNEAQ. The germline V and J ends were trimmed by 5 bases and 0 bases, with 17 bases remaining between them.

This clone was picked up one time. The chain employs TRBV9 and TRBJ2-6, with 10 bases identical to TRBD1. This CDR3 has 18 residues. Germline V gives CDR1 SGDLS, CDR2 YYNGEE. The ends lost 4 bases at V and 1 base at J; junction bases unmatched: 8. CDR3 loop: CASSPRTGGGSGANVLTF. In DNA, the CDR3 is TGTGCCAGCAGCCCCAGGACAGGGGGGGGTTCTGGGGCCAACGTCCTGACTTTC.

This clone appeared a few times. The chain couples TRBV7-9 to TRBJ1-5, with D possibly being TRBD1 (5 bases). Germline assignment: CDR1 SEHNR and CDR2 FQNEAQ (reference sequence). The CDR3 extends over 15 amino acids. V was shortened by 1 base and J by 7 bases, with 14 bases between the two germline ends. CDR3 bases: TGTGCCAGCAGCTTAGGGGGCAGGCGTCTACAGCCCCAGCATTTT. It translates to CASSLGGRRLQPQHF.

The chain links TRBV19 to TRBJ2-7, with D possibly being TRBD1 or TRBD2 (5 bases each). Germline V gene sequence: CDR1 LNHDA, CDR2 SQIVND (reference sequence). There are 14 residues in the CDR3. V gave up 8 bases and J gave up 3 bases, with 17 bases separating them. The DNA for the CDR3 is TGTGCCAGTTCCCGGGACGGTTCTTACTACGAGCAGTACTTC. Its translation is CASSRDGSYYEQYF.

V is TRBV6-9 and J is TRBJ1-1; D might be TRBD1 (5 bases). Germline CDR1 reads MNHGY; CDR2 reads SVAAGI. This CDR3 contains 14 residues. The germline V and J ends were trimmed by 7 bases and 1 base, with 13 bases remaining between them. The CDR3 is CASTPGRGNTEAFF. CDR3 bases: TGTGCCAGCACCCCGGGGCGGGGGAACACTGAAGCTTTCTTT.

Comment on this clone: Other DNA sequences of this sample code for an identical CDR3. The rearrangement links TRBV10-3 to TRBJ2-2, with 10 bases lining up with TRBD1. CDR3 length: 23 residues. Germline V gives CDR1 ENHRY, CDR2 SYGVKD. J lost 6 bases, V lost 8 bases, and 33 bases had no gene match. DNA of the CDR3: TGTGCCATCCCCGGGGGGGACAGGGGTCTTTTAGGGGGACGTACGTTCGCAGCCGGGGAGCTGTTTTTT. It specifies CAIPGGDRGLLGGRTFAAGELFF.

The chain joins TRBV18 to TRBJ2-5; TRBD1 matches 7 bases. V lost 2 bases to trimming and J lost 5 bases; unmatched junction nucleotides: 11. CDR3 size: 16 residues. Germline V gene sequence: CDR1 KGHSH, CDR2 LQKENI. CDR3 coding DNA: TGTGCCAGCTCACCAAATCCCGGGACAGCCAGGGAGACCCAGTACTTC. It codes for CASSPNPGTARETQYF. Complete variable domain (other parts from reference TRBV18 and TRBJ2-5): NAGVMQNPRHLVRRRGQEARLRCSPMKGHSHVYWYRQLPEEGLKFMVYLQKENIIDESGMPKERFSAEFPKEGPSILRIQQVVRGDSAAYFCASSPNPGTARETQYFGPGTRLLVL.

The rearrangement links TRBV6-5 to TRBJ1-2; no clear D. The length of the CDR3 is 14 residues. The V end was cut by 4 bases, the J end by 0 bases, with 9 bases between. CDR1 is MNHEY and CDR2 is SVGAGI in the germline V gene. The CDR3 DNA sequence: TGTGCCAGCAGTTTCGACACCTCTAACTATGGCTACACCTTC. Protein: CASSFDTSNYGYTF.

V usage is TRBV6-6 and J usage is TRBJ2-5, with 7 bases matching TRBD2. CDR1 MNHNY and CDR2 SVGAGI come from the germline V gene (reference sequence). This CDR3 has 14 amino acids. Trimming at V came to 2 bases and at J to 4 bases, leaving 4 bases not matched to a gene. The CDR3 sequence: CASSYVGRGETQYF. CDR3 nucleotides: TGTGCCAGCAGTTACGTGGGGAGGGGAGAGACCCAGTACTTC.

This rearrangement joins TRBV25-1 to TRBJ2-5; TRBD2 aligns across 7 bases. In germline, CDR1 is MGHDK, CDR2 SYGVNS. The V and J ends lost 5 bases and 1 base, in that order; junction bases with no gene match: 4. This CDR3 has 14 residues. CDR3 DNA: TGTGCCAGCAGTCAATGGGGGGGCCAAGAGACCCAGTACTTC. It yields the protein CASSQWGGQETQYF.

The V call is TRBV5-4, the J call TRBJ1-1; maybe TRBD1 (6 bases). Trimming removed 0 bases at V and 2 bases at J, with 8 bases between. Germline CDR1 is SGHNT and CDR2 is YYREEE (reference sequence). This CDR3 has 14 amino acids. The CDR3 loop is CASSLDRVNTEAFF. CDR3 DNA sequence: TGTGCCAGCAGCTTGGACAGGGTTAACACTGAAGCTTTCTTT.

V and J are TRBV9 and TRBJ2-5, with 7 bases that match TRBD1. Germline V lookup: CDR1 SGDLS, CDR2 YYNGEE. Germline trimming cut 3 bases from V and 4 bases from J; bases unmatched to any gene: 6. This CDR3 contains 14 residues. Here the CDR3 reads CASSAYRGGETQYF. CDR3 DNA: TGTGCCAGCAGCGCTTACAGGGGCGGAGAGACCCAGTACTTC.

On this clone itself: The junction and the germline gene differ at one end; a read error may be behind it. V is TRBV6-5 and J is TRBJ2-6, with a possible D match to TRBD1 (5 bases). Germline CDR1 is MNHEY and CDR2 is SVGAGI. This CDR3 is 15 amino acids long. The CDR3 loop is CASSYDSTGANALTF. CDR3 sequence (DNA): TGTGCCAGCAGCTACGATTCCACTGGGGCCAACGCCCTGACTTTC.

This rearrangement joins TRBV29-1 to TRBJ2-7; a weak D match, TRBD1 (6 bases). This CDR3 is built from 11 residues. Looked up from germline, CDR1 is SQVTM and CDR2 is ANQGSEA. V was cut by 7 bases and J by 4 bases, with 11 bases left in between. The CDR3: CSGRTAYEQYF. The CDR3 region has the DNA TGCAGCGGACGGACAGCTTACGAGCAGTACTTC.

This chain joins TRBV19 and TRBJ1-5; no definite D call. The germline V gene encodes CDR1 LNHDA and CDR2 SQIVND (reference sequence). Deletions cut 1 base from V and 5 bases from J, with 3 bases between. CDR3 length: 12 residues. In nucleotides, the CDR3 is TGTGCCAGTAGTATAGGGTATCAGCCCCAGCATTTT. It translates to CASSIGYQPQHF.